This T cell receptor beta chain was captured in a study of T cell repertoires in cytomegalovirus infection. TCRdb ran MiXCR on the reads and lists one entry per CDR3 protein. In the table there are 560,000 or so distinct CDR3 sequences, about 17% of which are singletons. This clonotype was seen a handful of times. The germline CDR1 and CDR2 sequences are KGHDR and SFDVKD. With 7 bases removed from V and 3 bases from J, the gap between germline ends came to 8 bases. CDR3 length: 13 residues. The sample consisted of CD8+ T cells from PBMCs. This TCR was sampled from a human donor in good health (CMV status not recorded). Some clones in this sample may be carry-over from other donors' samples. The chain links TRBV24-1 to TRBJ2-2, with a tentative D call TRBD1 (6 bases). CDR3 in DNA: TGTGCCACCAGGGACAGATACACCGGGGAGCTGTTTTTT. Its protein product is CATRDRYTGELFF.